This entry describes one TCR beta chain. The sample comes from a study of T cell repertoires in ileal Crohn's disease. Study-level information: About half of patients got postoperative therapy: 11 thiopurines, approximately 18 anti-TNF.

Time point in this sample: neoterminal ileum biopsy at postoperative endoscopy, about 6 months after surgery. Data came from immunoSEQ multiplex PCR; TCRdb stores just in-frame clones and leaves some out. The data contain more than 50,000 clones, about 88% of them singletons. The origin of this receptor is an adult with Crohn's disease. The sequenced sample consisted of ileal tissue.

The CDR3, as DNA: TGTGCCAGTAGTATACGGTCAGGGCACCAGCCCCAGCATTTT. Protein: CASSIRSGHQPQHF. The chain couples TRBV19 to TRBJ1-5, with D perhaps TRBD1 (5 bases). The V and J ends lost 2 bases and 7 bases respectively, with 12 bases between them. The CDR3 consists of 14 residues. Germline V lookup: CDR1 LNHDA, CDR2 SQIVND (reference sequence).